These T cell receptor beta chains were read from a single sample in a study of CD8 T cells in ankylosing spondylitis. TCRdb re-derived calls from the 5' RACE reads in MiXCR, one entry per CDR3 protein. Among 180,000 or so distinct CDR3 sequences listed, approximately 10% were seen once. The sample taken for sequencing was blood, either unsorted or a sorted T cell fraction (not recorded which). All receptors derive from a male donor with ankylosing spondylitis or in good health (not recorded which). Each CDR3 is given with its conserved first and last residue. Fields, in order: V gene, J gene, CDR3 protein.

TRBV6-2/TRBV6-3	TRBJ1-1	CATGGVGEGEAFF
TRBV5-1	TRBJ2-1	CASSPEGLAVYNEQFF
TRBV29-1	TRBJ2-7	CSVVPTSGGEEQYF
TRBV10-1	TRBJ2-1	CASSESMASGYNEQFF
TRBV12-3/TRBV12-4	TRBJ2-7	CASSLYGQGRDEQYF
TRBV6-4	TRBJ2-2	CASSDSRRRGNTGELFF
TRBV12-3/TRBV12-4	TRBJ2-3	CASSFGGISTDTQYF
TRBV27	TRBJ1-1	CASSLWGMTEAFF
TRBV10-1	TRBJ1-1	CASRETLNTEAFF
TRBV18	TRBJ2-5	CASSPAGEETQYF
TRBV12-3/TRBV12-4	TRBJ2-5	CASSHPSGLIKETQYF
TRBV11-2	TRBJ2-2	CASRPESGLAINTGELFF
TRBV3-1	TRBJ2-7	CASADGGTISYEQYF
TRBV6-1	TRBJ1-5	CASGGNQPQHF
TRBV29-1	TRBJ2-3	CSYRGADTQYF
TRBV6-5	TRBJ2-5	CASSYTLRGAQETQYF
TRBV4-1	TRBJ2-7	CASSQVVASYEQYF
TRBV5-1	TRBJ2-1	CASSLEGAGQSYNEQFF
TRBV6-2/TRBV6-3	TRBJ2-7	CASSQTGRAYEQYF
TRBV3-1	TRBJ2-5	CASSQDRGQGRVQETQYF
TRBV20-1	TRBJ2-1	CSATRQRGNEQFF
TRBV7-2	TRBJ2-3	CASSPPGPDTQYF
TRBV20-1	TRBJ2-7	CSAPNQGKGLWPYEQYF
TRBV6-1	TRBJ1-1	CASAVNRRDWAFF
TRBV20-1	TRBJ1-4	CSAGQGYNEKLFF
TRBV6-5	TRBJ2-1	CASSYTSGGYNEQFF
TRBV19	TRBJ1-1	CASRGSNTEAFF
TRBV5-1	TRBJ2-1	CASSLRGTSYNEQFF
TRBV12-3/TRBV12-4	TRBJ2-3	CASSLIGWDTQYF
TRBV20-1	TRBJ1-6	CSASRDREIYNSPLHF
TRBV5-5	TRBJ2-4	CASTDGGNLAKNIQYF
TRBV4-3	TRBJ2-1	CASSQDIAAGSLYEQFF
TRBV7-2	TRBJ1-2	CASSPGQMSYYGYTF
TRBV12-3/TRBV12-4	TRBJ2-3	CASSPTQRNTDTQYF
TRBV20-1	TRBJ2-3	CSATYTGLAGTTDTQYF
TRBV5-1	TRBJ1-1	CASSPTQGAITEAFF
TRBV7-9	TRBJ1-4	CASSPGQGGNEKLFF
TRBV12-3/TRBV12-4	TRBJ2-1	CASSPPTVYNEQFF
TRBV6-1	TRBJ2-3	CASSRQGMSTDTQYF
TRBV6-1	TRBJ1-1	CASSEAGFANTEAFF
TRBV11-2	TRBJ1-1	CASSSLLNRGNTEAFF
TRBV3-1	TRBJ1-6	CASSPLTGGNNSPLHF
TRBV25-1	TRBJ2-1	CASSVGRSHDNEQFF
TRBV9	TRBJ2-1	CASSLAGTGVYNEQFF
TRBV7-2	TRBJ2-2	CASSTGGWTSGELFF
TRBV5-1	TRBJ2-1	CASSLEERIYNEQFF
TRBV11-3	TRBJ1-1	CASSLELTGWDTEAFF
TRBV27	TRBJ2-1	CASSLAVAREVEQFF
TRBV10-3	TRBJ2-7	CAIRGQGAYEQYF
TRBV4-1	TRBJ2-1	CASSQDPADSSYNEQFF
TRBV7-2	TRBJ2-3	CASSLIADPATDTQYF
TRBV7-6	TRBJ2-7	CASSFRTGRNYEQYF
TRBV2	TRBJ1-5	CASMGSNQPQHF